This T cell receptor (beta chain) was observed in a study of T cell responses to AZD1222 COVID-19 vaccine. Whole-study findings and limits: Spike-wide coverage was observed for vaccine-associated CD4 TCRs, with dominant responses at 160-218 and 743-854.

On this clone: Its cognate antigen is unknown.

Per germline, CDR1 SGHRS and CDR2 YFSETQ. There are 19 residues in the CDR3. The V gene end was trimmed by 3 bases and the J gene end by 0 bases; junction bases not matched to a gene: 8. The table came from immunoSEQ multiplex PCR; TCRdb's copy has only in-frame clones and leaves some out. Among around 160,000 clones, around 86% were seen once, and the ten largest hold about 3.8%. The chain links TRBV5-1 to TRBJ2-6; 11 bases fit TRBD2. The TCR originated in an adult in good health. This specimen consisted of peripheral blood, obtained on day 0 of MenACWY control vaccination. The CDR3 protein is CASSSATSGGNSGANVLTF. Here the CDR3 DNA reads TGCGCCAGCAGCTCAGCTACTAGCGGGGGCAACTCTGGGGCCAACGTCCTGACTTTC. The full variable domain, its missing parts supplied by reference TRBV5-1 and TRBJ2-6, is KAGVTQTPRYLIKTRGQQVTLSCSPISGHRSVSWYQQTPGQGLQFLFEYFSETQRNKGNFPGRFSGRQFSNSRSEMNVSTLELGDSALYLCASSSATSGGNSGANVLTFGAGSRLTVL.